The next 24 T cell receptor beta chains were all read from a single sample in a study of blood T cell repertoires in COVID-19. The table came from immunoSEQ multiplex PCR; TCRdb's copy has only in-frame clones and leaves some out. This table has 70,000 to 100,000 clones, around 92% appearing once. The sample was peripheral blood. The receptors stem from a man aged 45-60 years with COVID-19, enrolled during active disease.

This clone was seen more than once but under ten times. V gene TRBV5-4 combines with J gene TRBJ2-1; D unclear. The germline CDR1 and CDR2 sequences are SGHNT and YYREEE (reference sequence). The CDR3 covers 15 residues. V lost 7 bases to trimming and J lost 2 bases, with 16 bases between them. The CDR3 here is CASGPRQTAYNEQFF. The DNA of the CDR3 is TGTGCCAGCGGCCCAAGACAAACCGCCTACAATGAGCAGTTCTTC.

The rearrangement links TRBV2 to TRBJ2-3; D gene uncertain. V gave up 5 bases and J gave up 5 bases, with 8 bases separating them. The CDR3 loop spans 12 amino acids. Germline-derived CDR1 and CDR2 are SNHLY and FYNNEI. Written as DNA, the CDR3 is TGTGCCAGCAGTCACACCAAAGATACGCAGTATTTT. Translation: CASSHTKDTQYF.

The genes are TRBV7-2 and TRBJ1-6; D gene unclear. CDR1 is SGHTA and CDR2 is FQGNSA in the germline V gene. V lost 4 bases and J lost 4, with 11 bases in between. The CDR3 is made up of 15 amino acids. CDR3 nucleotides: TGTGCCAGCAGCTCCGAGCGGTTTTATAATTCACCCCTCCACTTT. This translates into CASSSERFYNSPLHF.

This clone appeared a single time. The V gene is TRBV11-2, the J gene TRBJ1-2; weak D call: TRBD1 (6 bases). The V and J ends lost 1 base and 4 bases respectively, with 10 bases between them. This CDR3 region has 14 residues. The germline CDR1 and CDR2 sequences are SGHAT and FQNNGV. The CDR3 loop is CASSLATGSYGYTF. The DNA for the CDR3 is TGTGCCAGCAGCTTAGCCACAGGGAGCTATGGCTACACCTTC.

The chain uses TRBV28 and TRBJ1-6, with D possibly matching TRBD1 (6 bases). This CDR3 spans 15 amino acids. Germline CDR1 MDHEN, CDR2 SYDVKM. V gave up 5 bases and J gave up 4 bases, with 12 bases separating them. The CDR3 sequence is CASSPQGRYNSPLHF. The CDR3 DNA sequence: TGTGCCAGCAGTCCACAGGGTCGATATAATTCACCCCTCCACTTT.

The chain links TRBV27 to TRBJ1-1, with D unclear. Trimming left V 3 bases short and J 3 bases short, with 11 bases between. The CDR3 is 14 amino acids. Germline CDR1 is MNHEY and CDR2 is SMNVEV (reference sequence). This CDR3 is CASSFGSGDTEAFF. The CDR3, as DNA: TGTGCCAGCAGTTTTGGGTCCGGAGACACTGAAGCTTTCTTT.

CDR3 DNA: TGTGCCAGTAGCGGCGGGGGCTCCTATAATTCACCCCTCCACTTT. This encodes CASSGGGSYNSPLHF. This chain links TRBV19 with TRBJ1-6; D might be TRBD1 (5 bases). There are 15 residues in the CDR3. Germline V gene sequence: CDR1 LNHDA, CDR2 SQIVND (reference sequence). Trimming left V 6 bases short and J 0 bases short, with 9 bases between.

The chain employs TRBV18 and TRBJ1-3; D may be TRBD1 (5 bases). V lost 3 bases, J lost 0 bases, and 12 bases lay in between. Germline V gives CDR1 KGHSH, CDR2 LQKENI. The CDR3 is 16 amino acids. The CDR3 DNA reads TGTGCCAGCTCACCCCCCGGGGGAGACTCTGGAAACACCATATATTTT. It yields the protein CASSPPGGDSGNTIYF.

The genes are TRBV5-1 and TRBJ2-5, with 11 bases identical to TRBD2. V was pared by 3 bases and J by 5 bases, with 12 bases of the junction left unmatched. The germline CDR1 and CDR2 sequences are SGHRS and YFSETQ. CDR3 length: 17 residues. The CDR3 here is CASSSSVLAGGLETQYF. DNA of the CDR3: TGCGCCAGCAGCTCGTCTGTGCTAGCGGGGGGCCTGGAGACCCAGTACTTC.

J is TRBJ1-1 and V is TRBV18; D is possibly TRBD1 (6 bases). V gave up 4 bases and J gave up 5 bases, with 26 bases separating them. This CDR3 comprises 18 residues. Germline CDR1 is KGHSH and CDR2 is LQKENI. The CDR3 sequence: CASSLRAQGGEEGTEAFF. In nucleotides, the CDR3 is TGTGCCAGCTCACTCCGGGCACAGGGAGGGGAGGAAGGGACTGAAGCTTTCTTT.

J is TRBJ1-2 and V is TRBV3-1 (or the pseudogene TRBV3-2); possibly TRBD1 for D (6 bases). The germline V gene encodes CDR1 LGHDT and CDR2 YNNKEL (reference sequence). V was trimmed by 4 bases and J by 1 base, leaving 13 bases between them. The CDR3 sequence is 15 residues long. CDR3 nucleotides: TGTGCCAGCAGCCCGACAGGTACCTATAACTATGGCTACACCTTC. Translation gives CASSPTGTYNYGYTF.

This chain links TRBV7-2 with TRBJ2-7; D remains ambiguous. CDR1 is SGHTA and CDR2 is FQGNSA in the germline V gene. Trimming removed 1 base from V and 6 bases from J, with 16 bases in between. The CDR3 runs 15 residues. CDR3 protein: CASSLVLLNRPEQYF. In nucleotides, the CDR3 is TGTGCCAGCAGCTTAGTCCTACTTAATCGTCCCGAGCAGTACTTC.

This chain links TRBV28 with TRBJ2-2, with TRBD1 as a possible D gene (7 bases). This CDR3 spans 17 amino acids. V lost 3 bases and J 6 bases, leaving 20 bases between the germline ends. The germline gives CDR1 MDHEN, CDR2 SYDVKM. The CDR3 is CASSFPAGGQFSGELFF. CDR3 sequence (DNA): TGTGCCAGCAGTTTCCCGGCCGGGGGACAGTTCTCCGGGGAGCTGTTTTTT.

The V call is TRBV7-9, the J call TRBJ2-1; the D gene is possibly TRBD1 (5 bases). This CDR3 has 14 residues. The germline V gene has CDR1 SEHNR and CDR2 FQNEAQ (reference sequence). Trimming shortened V by 5 bases and J by 6 bases, and 14 bases separated the two germline ends. DNA of the CDR3: TGTGCCAGCAGCCCTGGGGCTCCTAGCAATGAGCAGTTCTTC. Its protein is CASSPGAPSNEQFF.

This chain uses TRBV7-2 with TRBJ2-7, with 9 bases aligning to TRBD1. This CDR3 comprises 13 residues. The V gene's germline CDR1 is SGHTA and CDR2 FQGNSA. With 4 bases clipped from V and 6 bases from J, the junction kept 4 bases outside the gene matches. The CDR3 loop reads CASSWDRESEQYF. The CDR3 coding sequence is TGTGCCAGCAGCTGGGACAGGGAATCCGAGCAGTACTTC.

This clone appeared a single time. CDR3: CASSLGDDYEQYF. In nucleotides, the CDR3 is TGCGCCAGCAGCTTGGGCGATGACTACGAGCAGTACTTC. The gene calls are TRBV5-1 and TRBJ2-7; no clear D. This CDR3 is 13 amino acids long. Germline V gene lookup returns CDR1 SGHRS and CDR2 YFSETQ. Trimming left V 0 bases short and J 3 bases short, with 7 bases between. The whole variable domain, remainder taken from reference TRBV5-1 and TRBJ2-7, is KAGVTQTPRYLIKTRGQQVTLSCSPISGHRSVSWYQQTPGQGLQFLFEYFSETQRNKGNFPGRFSGRQFSNSRSEMNVSTLELGDSALYLCASSLGDDYEQYFGPGTRLTVT.

CDR3 DNA sequence: TGTGCCACCAGCACCGACAGGGTCAACTATGGCTACACCTTC. This encodes CATSTDRVNYGYTF. J is TRBJ1-2 and V is TRBV15; TRBD1 agrees at 7 bases. Trimming at V came to 4 bases and at J to 2 bases, leaving 4 bases not matched to a gene. From germline, CDR1 is LNHNV and CDR2 YYDKDF (reference sequence). The CDR3 is 14 residues long.

The chain employs TRBV4-2 and TRBJ2-1; 7 bases agree with TRBD1. Losses at the gene ends were 5 bases for V and 7 bases for J; bases not matched to a gene: 14. The CDR3 is 16 residues long. Germline V CDR1 and CDR2: LGHNA, YNFKEQ. The CDR3 DNA is TGTGCCAGCAGCGAGGAGTTAGCAGGGGGTGTAAATGAGCAGTTCTTC. It yields the protein CASSEELAGGVNEQFF.

V usage is TRBV12-3 or TRBV12-4 and J usage is TRBJ2-7; maybe TRBD2 (6 bases). Trimming left V 9 bases short and J 2 bases short, with 11 bases between. This CDR3 has 12 amino acids. This CDR3 reads CASGGSPYEQYF. In DNA, the CDR3 is TGTGCCAGTGGGGGGTCGCCCTACGAGCAGTACTTC.

This chain links TRBV18 with TRBJ1-1, with TRBD1 matching 7 bases. The V and J ends lost 3 bases and 0 bases, in that order; junction bases with no gene match: 7. The CDR3 spans 16 residues. Germline lookup yields CDR1 KGHSH and CDR2 LQKENI. The CDR3 nucleotides read TGTGCCAGCTCACCCACGGCAGGGGGTATGAACACTGAAGCTTTCTTT. Protein: CASSPTAGGMNTEAFF.

The chain carries TRBV3-1 (or the pseudogene TRBV3-2) and TRBJ1-5; perhaps TRBD1 as D (5 bases). The CDR3 is 18 residues long. CDR1 and CDR2 (germline): LGHDT, YNNKEL (reference sequence). Trimming took 4 bases from V and 3 from J, leaving 22 bases between them. The CDR3: CASSRGTRVGTFNQPQHF. As DNA, the CDR3 is TGTGCCAGCAGCCGAGGGACTCGGGTAGGGACGTTCAATCAGCCCCAGCATTTT.

The chain couples TRBV19 to TRBJ1-1; 7 bases match TRBD1. Trimming removed 7 bases from V and 0 bases from J; junction bases left unmatched: 8. This CDR3 is 15 amino acids long. Germline assignment: CDR1 LNHDA and CDR2 SQIVND (reference sequence). This CDR3 reads CASTPRDRVNTEAFF. The CDR3 DNA sequence: TGTGCCAGTACTCCTAGAGACAGGGTGAACACTGAAGCTTTCTTT. The full variable domain, completed using reference TRBV19 and TRBJ1-1, is DGGITQSPKYLFRKEGQNVTLSCEQNLNHDAMYWYRQDPGQGLRLIYYSQIVNDFQKGDIAEGYSVSREKKESFPLTVTSAQKNPTAFYLCASTPRDRVNTEAFFGQGTRLTVV.

The chain has TRBV6-2 or TRBV6-3 and TRBJ1-5, with 10 bases that match TRBD1. Germline-derived CDR1 and CDR2 are MNHEY and SVGEGT. V gave up 5 bases and J gave up 6 bases; unmatched junction bases: 4. The CDR3 covers 14 residues. CDR3 in amino acids: CASSHGTGVQPQHF. The DNA for the CDR3 is TGTGCCAGCAGTCACGGGACAGGGGTTCAGCCCCAGCATTTT.

In this sample, this clone turned up once. The chain is built from TRBV5-1 and TRBJ2-3, with 14 nucleotides matching TRBD2. Losses at the gene ends were 3 bases for V and 10 bases for J; bases not matched to a gene: 7. This CDR3 comprises 15 residues. Per germline, CDR1 SGHRS and CDR2 YFSETQ. The CDR3 region is CASSSTGTSGGPQYF. CDR3 nucleotide sequence: TGCGCCAGCAGCTCCACCGGGACTAGCGGGGGCCCGCAGTATTTT.